This T cell receptor beta chain comes out of a study of identical twins. General study results and limits: Monozygotic twins shared more out-of-frame TCR alpha than recombination models predicted. A cross-sectional statistical analysis, not follow-up of the same donors, supported the conclusions.

This clonotype has a count of ten or more. Its specificity is unknown. Germline V gives CDR1 SNHLY, CDR2 FYNNEI. Between the trimmed V and J ends, which lost 4 bases and 0 bases, there was a span of 9 bases. CDR3 size: 14 residues. Template switching introduced a universal primer site, and the cDNA bore unique molecular identifiers. TCRdb processed the 5' RACE reads anew with MiXCR; each CDR3 protein has one entry. The sample consists of about 160,000 distinct CDR3 sequences, 3.5% of them appearing once. This receptor was obtained from a man aged 18-30 years in good health. Sequencing was carried out using memory T cells sorted from blood. This chain connects TRBV2 to TRBJ2-5; TRBD1 might be the D (6 bases). Here the CDR3 DNA reads TGTGCCAGCAGTGGTCGGACAGACCAAGAGACCCAGTACTTC. This translates into CASSGRTDQETQYF.